Listed below are T cell receptor beta chains from one sample, sequenced in a study of T cell responses to AZD1222 COVID-19 vaccine. Profiled with immunoSEQ multiplex PCR; TCRdb holds only in-frame clones, not every one. The sample contains some 120,000 clones, roughly 86% of which appear only once. The sample consisted of peripheral blood, taken on day 0 of AZD1222 vaccination. These receptors all come from an adult in good health. Both conserved end residues are part of each CDR3.

v_gene	j_gene	CDR3aa
TRBV10-3	TRBJ2-7	CAIRGGVWDEQYF
TRBV7-2	TRBJ1-1	CASSQGQTNTEAFF
TRBV27	TRBJ2-1	CASSTQGPDNEQFF
TRBV30	TRBJ2-7	CAWRDRVYEQYF
TRBV3-1/TRBV3-2	TRBJ2-7	CASSQDPSTSTLSYEQYF
TRBV6-1	TRBJ2-7	CASSELGKYEQYF
TRBV7-9	TRBJ2-5	CASSLAASGSWQETQYF
TRBV3-1/TRBV3-2	TRBJ1-1	CASSQAGVNTEAFF
TRBV9	TRBJ1-5	CASSVGVGDQPQHF
TRBV23-1	TRBJ2-7	CASSHPGSDEQYF
TRBV2	TRBJ2-1	CASSGTGGGNEQFF
TRBV27	TRBJ1-6	CASKLSDGYNISPLHF
TRBV5-1	TRBJ2-1	CASSLGIYPNEQFF
TRBV5-1	TRBJ2-3	CASSSDSGGTDTQYF
TRBV29-1	TRBJ2-7	CSVIRTGVYEQYF
TRBV4-2	TRBJ2-1	CASSQEPTSGRARNEQFF
TRBV19	TRBJ1-1	CASSTISNTEAFF
TRBV18	TRBJ2-2	CASSPPRGRDTGELFF
TRBV7-2	TRBJ2-5	CASSFDRGRETQYF
TRBV20-1	TRBJ2-1	CSAKSYNEQFF
TRBV6-1	TRBJ2-7	CASSEAGGSTYEQYF
TRBV5-1	TRBJ1-3	CASSLNRGNTIYF
TRBV2	TRBJ2-7	CASSGERGPSYEQYF
TRBV19	TRBJ2-3	CASRRTSGTDTQYF
TRBV2	TRBJ2-7	CASSPQREGGLAGFYEQYF
TRBV30	TRBJ1-1	CAWSPLGSRPVNTEAFF
TRBV5-6	TRBJ2-2	CASSLEGGPGELFF
TRBV13	TRBJ1-6	CASSLGSSPLHF
TRBV3-1/TRBV3-2	TRBJ1-2	CASRGDREGYTF
TRBV11-3	TRBJ1-1	CASSNIRDSRGGTEAFF
TRBV14	TRBJ2-7	CASSQTRDRRYEQYF
TRBV12-3/TRBV12-4	TRBJ1-1	CASSSLGRGEAFF
TRBV3-1/TRBV3-2	TRBJ2-1	CASSSDRFNEQFF
TRBV5-1	TRBJ1-1	CASSLRGETEAFF
TRBV27	TRBJ1-1	CASSWDMRTEAFF
TRBV5-6	TRBJ1-2	CASSFPQGADGYTF
TRBV28	TRBJ1-6	CASSLGQGNSPLHF
TRBV28	TRBJ2-7	CASTLTGSLYEQYF
TRBV9	TRBJ1-3	CASSFRDNGNTIYF
TRBV5-1	TRBJ2-5	CASSLSTGIQETQYF
TRBV24-1	TRBJ2-5	CATSDPSASGGASATQYF
TRBV5-1	TRBJ1-4	CASSLAEGAGEKLFF
TRBV27	TRBJ2-5	CASQPGTGLGTQYF